These 16 T cell receptor beta chains originate from one sample sequenced in a study of blood T cell repertoires in COVID-19. Profiling relied on immunoSEQ multiplex PCR, and the TCRdb table lists in-frame clones only, not all of them. The sample lists around 400,000 clones; about 87% were seen once. Sequencing was performed on peripheral blood. The receptor set was obtained from a woman aged 60 to 75 with COVID-19, enrolled during active disease.

The chain links TRBV12-3 or TRBV12-4 to TRBJ1-3; the D is unclear. Deletions cut 5 bases from V and 0 bases from J, with 5 bases between. This CDR3 region has 13 residues. This chain's CDR3 is CASSLASGNTIYF. CDR3 sequence (DNA): TGTGCCAGCAGTCTGGCCTCTGGAAACACCATATATTTT.

The genes are TRBV5-1 and TRBJ1-3; weak D call: TRBD1 (5 bases). The CDR3 is made up of 16 amino acids. Trimming took off 0 bases at V and 3 bases at J, with 13 bases between the two ends. Germline loops: CDR1 SGHRS, CDR2 YFSETQ. This chain's CDR3 is CASSLAGGSFGNTIYF. The DNA of the CDR3 is TGCGCCAGCAGCTTGGCCGGGGGTAGCTTTGGAAACACCATATATTTT.

Notes on this clone: Germline and junction disagree at one end, which may indicate a read error. The chain employs TRBV5-6 and TRBJ1-1, with TRBD1 as a possible D gene (5 bases). Germline loops: CDR1 SGHDT, CDR2 YYEEEE. There are 15 residues in the CDR3. For the CDR3, the DNA is TGTGCCAGCAGCTTGGGTCCAGGGATGAATACTGAAGCTTTCTTT. Translation: CASSLGPGMNTEAFF. Based on the CDR3 plus reference TRBV5-6 and TRBJ1-1, the full variable domain is DAGVTQSPTHLIKTRGQQVTLRCSPKSGHDTVSWYQQALGQGPQFIFQYYEEEERQRGNFPDRFSGHQFPNYSSELNVNALLLGDSALYLCASSLGPGMNTEAFFGQGTRLTVV.

The CDR3 region has the DNA TGTGCCAGCAGCTTGGAAAACAGGGGTTCACCCCTCCACTTT. Translation: CASSLENRGSPLHF. V and J are TRBV5-4 and TRBJ1-6; TRBD1 aligns across 7 bases. The CDR3 is made up of 14 amino acids. Trimming cost V 0 bases and J 9 bases; bases outside gene matches: 3. Germline-derived CDR1 and CDR2 are SGHNT and YYREEE (reference sequence).

The chain employs TRBV7-3 and TRBJ2-1, with D possibly being TRBD2 (5 bases). Germline V gene sequence: CDR1 SGHTA, CDR2 FQGTGA. V lost 8 bases and J 0 bases, leaving 14 bases between the germline ends. The CDR3 runs to 15 residues. The CDR3 nucleotides read TGTGCCAGCGCGGTAGCGTCGAGCTCCTACAATGAGCAGTTCTTC. Translated, it gives CASAVASSSYNEQFF.

The chain joins TRBV5-6 to TRBJ2-3, with 8 positions matching TRBD2. This CDR3 has 16 residues. The V gene end was trimmed by 0 bases and the J gene end by 3 bases; junction bases not matched to a gene: 6. The germline gives CDR1 SGHDT, CDR2 YYEEEE. The CDR3 nucleotides are TGTGCCAGCAGCTTGGCCGCGGGGGGCGTAACAGATACGCAGTATTTT. This codes for CASSLAAGGVTDTQYF.

This rearrangement joins TRBV28 to TRBJ1-2; D is undetermined. V lost 10 bases and J 5 bases, leaving 20 bases between the germline ends. CDR1 and CDR2 from the germline V gene are MDHEN and SYDVKM. CDR3 length: 14 amino acids. In DNA form, the CDR3 reads TGTGCCATCAGGCCGACATATGACGTGTATGGCTACACCTTC. This encodes CAIRPTYDVYGYTF.

The chain combines TRBV2 with TRBJ1-2, with 7 bases identical to TRBD1. The germline CDR1 and CDR2 sequences are SNHLY and FYNNEI. Trimming cost V 6 bases and J 8 bases; bases outside gene matches: 15. The CDR3 length is 15 residues. CDR3 DNA sequence: TGTGCCAGCAGCTACCAGATACAGGGGAATAGGGGCTACACCTTC. This encodes CASSYQIQGNRGYTF.

This clone has a single count. The chain uses TRBV7-2 and TRBJ2-5; perhaps TRBD1 as D (5 bases). Deletions cut 3 bases from V and 0 bases from J, with 11 bases between. Germline CDR1 is SGHTA and CDR2 is FQGNSA. This CDR3 is built from 15 residues. The CDR3 nucleotides are TGTGCCAGCAGCTTTTATAGCAGGGACCAAGAGACCCAGTACTTC. Translating gives CASSFYSRDQETQYF. Complete variable domain (other parts from reference TRBV7-2 and TRBJ2-5): GAGVSQSPSNKVTEKGKDVELRCDPISGHTALYWYRQSLGQGLEFLIYFQGNSAPDKSGLPSDRFSAERTGGSVSTLTIQRTQQEDSAVYLCASSFYSRDQETQYFGPGTRLLVL.

The chain has TRBV5-4 and TRBJ2-1; TRBD1 is a possible D gene (6 bases). The V end was cut by 4 bases, the J end by 4 bases, with 9 bases between. Germline V lookup: CDR1 SGHNT, CDR2 YYREEE (reference sequence). The CDR3 length is 13 residues. The CDR3 DNA sequence: TGTGCCAGCAGCAGTGGACAGTACAATGAGCAGTTCTTC. It is translated as CASSSGQYNEQFF.

This chain connects TRBV18 to TRBJ1-2, with 9 nucleotides matching TRBD1. The germline CDR1 and CDR2 sequences are KGHSH and LQKENI. The CDR3 contains 13 residues. J was trimmed by 8 bases and V by 8 bases; bases with no gene match: 9. The CDR3 is CASEITGGLGYTF. The CDR3 nucleotides read TGTGCCAGCGAGATCACAGGGGGCTTGGGCTACACCTTC.

The CDR3 here is CASTHGRGAYNEQFF. CDR3 bases: TGTGCCAGTACCCATGGGCGGGGGGCCTACAATGAGCAGTTCTTC. The V gene is TRBV19, the J gene TRBJ2-1, with 8 bases matching TRBD2. The CDR3 runs to 15 residues. Per germline, CDR1 LNHDA and CDR2 SQIVND (reference sequence). V shed 7 bases, J shed 2 bases, and the junction held 7 bases outside the gene matches.

The chain links TRBV9 to TRBJ1-3, with D possibly being TRBD1 (6 bases). Germline values: CDR1 SGDLS, CDR2 YYNGEE. There are 15 residues in the CDR3. V lost 0 bases, J lost 3 bases, and 10 bases lay in between. CDR3 coding DNA: TGTGCCAGCAGCGTAGGCCAGGGGTTTGGAAACACCATATATTTT. This sequence encodes CASSVGQGFGNTIYF. Full variable domain (missing parts from reference TRBV9 and TRBJ1-3): DSGVTQTPKHLITATGQRVTLRCSPRSGDLSVYWYQQSLDQGLQFLIQYYNGEERAKGNILERFSAQQFPDLHSELNLSSLELGDSALYFCASSVGQGFGNTIYFGEGSWLTVV.

This chain links TRBV24-1 with TRBJ2-5; 8 bases line up with TRBD1. The CDR3 is 16 residues long. The germline CDR1 and CDR2 sequences are KGHDR and SFDVKD. The V gene end was trimmed by 3 bases and the J gene end by 4 bases; junction bases not matched to a gene: 9. DNA for the CDR3: TGTGCCACCAGTGATCAAGCCGGGACAGGAAGAGAGACCCAGTACTTC. Translating gives CATSDQAGTGRETQYF.

The rearrangement uses TRBV4-1 and TRBJ1-3; D remains ambiguous. From germline, CDR1 is MGHRA and CDR2 YSYEKL. Trimming stripped 2 bases from V and 0 bases from J, with 5 bases between. This CDR3 contains 14 residues. CDR3 nucleotide sequence: TGCGCCAGCAGCCAACAGGTCTCTGGAAACACCATATATTTT. This codes for CASSQQVSGNTIYF.

This clone appeared once. The chain combines TRBV5-4 with TRBJ2-7; 8 bases fit TRBD2. Germline trimming cut 0 bases from V and 0 bases from J; bases unmatched to any gene: 5. Germline V gene data show CDR1 as SGHNT and CDR2 as YYREEE (reference sequence). CDR3 length: 16 residues. The CDR3 here is CASSLAGGTLSYEQYF. In DNA, the CDR3 is TGTGCCAGCAGCTTGGCGGGGGGGACCCTCTCCTACGAGCAGTACTTC.